One and the same sample provided the 20 T cell receptor beta chains below, sequenced in a study of blood T cell repertoires in COVID-19. TCRdb's copy holds only in-frame clones and misses some; the assay was immunoSEQ multiplex PCR. The sample shows 200,000 or so clones, roughly 85% of them seen only once. What was sequenced was peripheral blood. These TCRs come from a woman aged 25 to 39 with acute or convalescent COVID-19.

The V gene is TRBV2, the J gene TRBJ1-6; D is possibly TRBD1 (5 bases). The V gene's germline CDR1 is SNHLY and CDR2 FYNNEI. Trimming pared 7 bases from V and 7 bases from J, leaving 11 bases between. The CDR3 loop spans 13 amino acids. CDR3 region: CASNQGENSPLHF. The CDR3, as DNA: TGTGCCAGCAACCAGGGTGAAAATTCACCCCTCCACTTT.

J is TRBJ1-6 and V is TRBV7-2; 8 bases are a match to TRBD1. CDR1 is SGHTA, CDR2 FQGNSA, per germline. The CDR3 loop spans 17 amino acids. The J segment lost 4 bases and the V segment lost 6 bases, leaving 11 bases of the junction unmatched. CDR3 nucleotide sequence: TGTGCCAGCAGTTCCCTTCCGGGACAGGAATATAATTCACCCCTCCACTTT. It translates to CASSSLPGQEYNSPLHF. Full variable domain (missing parts from reference TRBV7-2 and TRBJ1-6): GAGVSQSPSNKVTEKGKDVELRCDPISGHTALYWYRQSLGQGLEFLIYFQGNSAPDKSGLPSDRFSAERTGGSVSTLTIQRTQQEDSAVYLCASSSLPGQEYNSPLHFGNGTRLTVT.

The chain links TRBV7-9 to TRBJ1-1; 8 bases are a match to TRBD1. This CDR3 comprises 17 residues. Per the germline V gene, CDR1 is SEHNR and CDR2 is FQNEAQ (reference sequence). The V segment lost 3 bases and the J segment 0 bases; nucleotides outside the gene matches: 9. The CDR3 protein is CASSFPGQASMNTEAFF. The CDR3 DNA sequence: TGTGCCAGCAGCTTTCCGGGACAGGCAAGCATGAACACTGAAGCTTTCTTT. Together with reference TRBV7-9 and TRBJ1-1, the CDR3 gives the full variable domain: DTGVSQNPRHKITKRGQNVTFRCDPISEHNRLYWYRQTLGQGPEFLTYFQNEAQLEKSRLLSDRFSAERPKGSFSTLEIQRTEQGDSAMYLCASSFPGQASMNTEAFFGQGTRLTVV.

The gene calls are TRBV6-5 and TRBJ2-7, with unresolved D. The CDR3 is made up of 14 amino acids. CDR1 MNHEY and CDR2 SVGAGI come from the germline V gene. The V gene lost 0 bases and the J gene lost 0 bases, with 6 bases spanning the gap. CDR3 DNA: TGTGCCAGCAGTTACTCGGAGAGCTCCTACGAGCAGTACTTC. As protein: CASSYSESSYEQYF.

The V gene is TRBV19, the J gene TRBJ2-5; D possibly corresponds to TRBD1 (5 bases). Trimming cost V 4 bases and J 4 bases, with 19 bases left between them. The CDR3 is 16 residues long. The V gene's germline CDR1 is LNHDA and CDR2 SQIVND (reference sequence). CDR3 sequence reads: CASSNVGVGQGETQYF. CDR3 DNA sequence: TGTGCCAGTAGTAACGTTGGGGTCGGGCAGGGAGAGACCCAGTACTTC.

V usage is TRBV6-5 and J usage is TRBJ1-2; possibly TRBD1 for D (6 bases). This CDR3 spans 12 amino acids. The V end lost 5 bases, the J end lost 3 bases, and 7 bases lay between the germline ends. Germline values: CDR1 MNHEY, CDR2 SVGAGI. The CDR3 bases are TGTGCCAGCAGTCCAGGGGACTATGGCTACACCTTC. Encoded protein: CASSPGDYGYTF.

The chain carries TRBV7-6 and TRBJ2-7; 7 bases fit TRBD2. J gave up 3 bases and V 4 bases, and 3 bases lay outside the gene matches. The CDR3 runs 13 residues. Germline V gene data show CDR1 as SGHVS and CDR2 as FNYEAQ. CDR3 region: CASSYGGSYEQYF. The CDR3 nucleotides are TGTGCCAGCAGCTACGGCGGGAGCTACGAGCAGTACTTC. Based on the CDR3 plus reference TRBV7-6 and TRBJ2-7, the full variable domain is GAGVSQSPRYKVTKRGQDVALRCDPISGHVSLYWYRQALGQGPEFLTYFNYEAQQDKSGLPNDRFSAERPEGSISTLTIQRTEQRDSAMYRCASSYGGSYEQYFGPGTRLTVT.

As concerns this clone: The sample holds other DNA sequences that translate to the same CDR3. The CDR3, as DNA: TGCAGCGTGGAGCAGAGCTCCTACGAGCAGTACTTC. Translated: CSVEQSSYEQYF. The chain employs TRBV29-1 and TRBJ2-7; D unresolved. The V gene lost 6 bases and the J gene lost 0 bases, with 9 bases spanning the gap. CDR1 and CDR2 (germline): SQVTM, ANQGSEA. The CDR3 consists of 12 residues.

This chain connects TRBV19 to TRBJ2-7, with D possibly TRBD2 on 5 matching bases. The V and J ends lost 5 bases and 5 bases respectively, with 22 bases between them. This CDR3 comprises 16 residues. From germline, CDR1 is LNHDA and CDR2 SQIVND (reference sequence). CDR3 sequence reads: CASSPDSSRVLDEQYF. The CDR3 DNA reads as TGTGCCAGTAGTCCCGACTCCTCGAGGGTTCTGGACGAGCAGTACTTC.

This clone was recorded once. The genes are TRBV19 and TRBJ1-4, with 8 nucleotides matching TRBD1. This CDR3 region has 15 residues. The germline gives CDR1 LNHDA, CDR2 SQIVND (reference sequence). V trimming: 4 bases; J trimming: 4 bases; junction bases outside the gene matches: 5. The CDR3 spells CASSTLTGVNEKLFF. CDR3 sequence (DNA): TGTGCCAGTAGTACCCTGACAGGGGTTAATGAAAAACTGTTTTTT.

The chain carries TRBV28 and TRBJ1-6; D possibly corresponds to TRBD1 (6 bases). This CDR3 comprises 15 residues. With 6 bases removed from V and 7 bases from J, the gap between germline ends came to 16 bases. Germline loops: CDR1 MDHEN, CDR2 SYDVKM. This CDR3 reads CASRSGDTSNSPLHF. In DNA form, the CDR3 reads TGTGCCAGCAGGTCCGGGGACACGTCCAATTCACCCCTCCACTTT.

The chain recombines TRBV25-1 with TRBJ1-2; D is perhaps TRBD1 (5 bases). The ends were cut back, 2 bases at V and 8 bases at J, with 12 bases in the middle. The CDR3 spans 13 residues. The germline V gene has CDR1 MGHDK and CDR2 SYGVNS. The CDR3 DNA follows: TGTGCCAGCAGTGAAATAGGGGCCAGCGGCTACACCTTC. Its translation: CASSEIGASGYTF.

The gene calls are TRBV15 and TRBJ2-1; the D gene is possibly TRBD2 (5 bases). Per the germline V gene, CDR1 is LNHNV and CDR2 is YYDKDF (reference sequence). V was pared by 0 bases and J by 0 bases, with 12 bases between. The CDR3 extends over 17 amino acids. In nucleotides, the CDR3 is TGTGCCACCAGCAGAGATTGGGGAGCGGACTCCTACAATGAGCAGTTCTTC. Translated: CATSRDWGADSYNEQFF.

The chain links TRBV2 to TRBJ2-1, with D uncertain. The CDR3 spans 15 residues. The germline V and J ends were trimmed by 6 bases and 0 bases, with 12 bases remaining between them. Germline CDR1 and CDR2: SNHLY and FYNNEI. As DNA, the CDR3 is TGTGCCAGCAGATTACAAAAAAACTCCTACAATGAGCAGTTCTTC. Translation: CASRLQKNSYNEQFF.

The V gene is TRBV5-1, the J gene TRBJ2-5; 8 bases are shared with TRBD1. This CDR3 has 14 residues. Germline values: CDR1 SGHRS, CDR2 YFSETQ. The J segment lost 3 bases and the V segment lost 2 bases, leaving 3 bases of the junction unmatched. This chain's CDR3 is CASSFLTGEETQYF. The CDR3 nucleotides are TGCGCCAGCAGCTTCCTGACAGGGGAAGAGACCCAGTACTTC.

The V and J genes are TRBV7-2 and TRBJ2-7; the match to TRBD2 covers 7 bases. CDR1 and CDR2 (germline): SGHTA, FQGNSA. V was clipped by 6 bases and J by 3 bases; unmatched bases: 8. The CDR3 contains 14 residues. The chain's CDR3 is CASRSGGGYYEQYF. The DNA for the CDR3 is TGTGCCAGCAGGTCTGGGGGGGGTTACTACGAGCAGTACTTC. Drawing the rest from reference TRBV7-2 and TRBJ2-7, the complete variable domain is GAGVSQSPSNKVTEKGKDVELRCDPISGHTALYWYRQSLGQGLEFLIYFQGNSAPDKSGLPSDRFSAERTGGSVSTLTIQRTQQEDSAVYLCASRSGGGYYEQYFGPGTRLTVT.

This sequence joins TRBV19 and TRBJ1-2; a possible D gene is TRBD1 (5 bases). This CDR3 contains 14 residues. The V gene's germline CDR1 is LNHDA and CDR2 SQIVND (reference sequence). Trimming shortened V by 5 bases and J by 4 bases, and 14 bases separated the two germline ends. DNA of the CDR3: TGTGCCAGTAGTCCAGGGTGGCTGATCTATGGCTACACCTTC. This gives the protein CASSPGWLIYGYTF.

The chain links TRBV28 to TRBJ1-6; D is uncertain. The germline CDR1 and CDR2 sequences are MDHEN and SYDVKM. CDR3 size: 16 residues. V was clipped by 3 bases and J by 4 bases, with 13 bases between them. The chain's CDR3 is CASSFATVDYNSPLHF. In DNA, the CDR3 is TGTGCCAGCAGTTTTGCGACTGTTGATTATAATTCACCCCTCCACTTT.

The CDR3 nucleotides read TGTGCCAGCAGCGTAACCCTCCCTGGGACACCCTACAATGAGCAGTTCTTC. This sequence encodes CASSVTLPGTPYNEQFF. This chain uses TRBV9 with TRBJ2-1; D is possibly TRBD1 (6 bases). V lost 1 base to trimming and J lost 2 bases, with 16 bases between them. The CDR3 covers 17 residues. In germline, CDR1 is SGDLS, CDR2 YYNGEE.

The V call is TRBV7-9, the J call TRBJ1-2, with no clear D. V lost 5 bases and J 5 bases, leaving 12 bases between the germline ends. CDR1 is SEHNR and CDR2 is FQNEAQ in the germline V gene (reference sequence). The CDR3 runs to 13 residues. The CDR3, as DNA: TGTGCCAGCAGCGCTTGGGGAGAGTATGGCTACACCTTC. Translating gives CASSAWGEYGYTF.